These 26 T cell receptor beta chains share one sample of origin, sequenced in a study of T cells in Graves' hyperthyroidism and ophthalmopathy. It was RNA transcripts that yielded the amplified TCR beta CDR3 regions. HTBI primers were employed in a first-round RT-PCR of the TCR CDR3. From the multiplex PCR reads, TCRdb called clonotypes with MiXCR, one entry per CDR3 protein. Among roughly 200,000 distinct CDR3 sequences listed, about a sixth were seen once. The source material was blood. Every receptor here comes from a woman in her forties or fifties with Graves' hyperthyroidism.

As to this clonotype: A read error may explain this, as a much larger clone is one base away. The V call is TRBV7-3, the J call TRBJ2-5; the D gene could be TRBD1 or TRBD2 (5 bases each). Deletions cut 2 bases from V and 5 bases from J, with 15 bases between. This CDR3 is 15 amino acids long. Germline CDR1 reads SGHTA; CDR2 reads FQGTGA. The CDR3 protein is CASSLFGGREETQYF. CDR3 DNA: TGTGCCAGCAGCTTATTTGGGGGAAGGGAGGAGACCCAGTACTTC.

With respect to this clonotype: A much larger clone is a single base away; this may be a read error. This sequence joins TRBV27 and TRBJ1-5; D gene ambiguous. Germline CDR1 and CDR2: MNHEY and SMNVEV (reference sequence). This CDR3 spans 14 amino acids. In nucleotides, the CDR3 is TGTGCCAGCAGTTTATCTCGGGCCAATCGGCCCCAGCATTTT. Translation: CASSLSRANRPQHF.

In this sample, this clonotype turned up many times. This chain links TRBV11-2 with TRBJ1-5, with D possibly being TRBD1 (6 bases). The germline V gene has CDR1 SGHAT and CDR2 FQNNGV. The CDR3 is 15 residues long. V lost 4 bases, J lost 3 bases, and 13 bases lay in between. CDR3 amino acids: CASSSGGRPNQPQHF. CDR3 DNA: TGTGCCAGCAGCTCGGGGGGGCGACCCAATCAGCCCCAGCATTTT.

This clonotype was counted at least ten times. The J gene is TRBJ1-5, the V gene TRBV12-3 or TRBV12-4; no reliable D call. This CDR3 comprises 16 residues. Trimming left V 2 bases short and J 5 bases short, with 16 bases between. The CDR3 here is CASSLFGGGGHQPQHF. CDR3 in DNA: TGTGCCAGCAGTTTATTTGGTGGAGGAGGGCATCAGCCCCAGCATTTT.

This clonotype showed up just a few times. The rearrangement uses TRBV3-1 and TRBJ2-1; 11 bases align to TRBD2. V was pared by 6 bases and J by 7 bases, with 14 bases of the junction left unmatched. Germline V gives CDR1 LGHDT, CDR2 YNNKEL (reference sequence). The length of the CDR3 is 17 residues. The CDR3 reads CASSDIPTSGMGNEQFF. The CDR3 DNA follows: TGTGCCAGCAGTGACATCCCGACTAGCGGGATGGGGAATGAGCAGTTCTTC.

In its sample, this clonotype was seen a few times. The V and J genes are TRBV3-1 and TRBJ1-3, with D hard to call. CDR1 and CDR2 (germline): LGHDT, YNNKEL (reference sequence). Trimming left V 4 bases short and J 1 base short, with 11 bases between. The CDR3 sequence is 15 residues long. CDR3 sequence reads: CASSPRWGSGNTIYF. The CDR3, as DNA: TGTGCCAGCAGCCCAAGATGGGGTTCTGGAAACACCATATATTTT.

This clonotype was seen many times. The chain has TRBV5-1 and TRBJ1-1; a possible D gene is TRBD1 (5 bases). This CDR3 has 14 residues. CDR1 is SGHRS, CDR2 YFSETQ, per germline. Trimming shortened V by 0 bases and J by 7 bases, and 13 bases separated the two germline ends. DNA for the CDR3: TGCGCCAGCAGCTTGGGGGGGACCCTCAATGAAGCTTTCTTT. Protein sequence: CASSLGGTLNEAFF.

This clonotype appeared many times. The V call is TRBV11-1, the J call TRBJ2-7; 9 bases align to TRBD2. This CDR3 has 17 residues. V lost 5 bases, J lost 4 bases, and 15 bases stayed unmatched. Per germline, CDR1 SGHAT and CDR2 FQDESV (reference sequence). The CDR3 nucleotides are TGTGCCAGCAGCCCCTTACGAAGACCTAGCGGGACATACGAGCAGTACTTC. Translating gives CASSPLRRPSGTYEQYF.

This clonotype was detected ten times or more. The V call is TRBV7-9, the J call TRBJ1-5; D remains unclear. This CDR3 contains 13 residues. CDR1 is SEHNR, CDR2 FQNEAQ, per germline (reference sequence). V gave up 5 bases and J gave up 7 bases, with 12 bases separating them. The DNA of the CDR3 is TGTGCCAGCAGCCCCAGGTTCGGGCAGCCCCAGCATTTT. Amino acid sequence: CASSPRFGQPQHF.

This clonotype was detected ten times or more. V is TRBV6-5 and J is TRBJ2-5; no clear D. Trimming pared 0 bases from V and 4 bases from J, leaving 6 bases between. The germline CDR1 and CDR2 sequences are MNHEY and SVGAGI. The CDR3 length is 13 residues. In DNA, the CDR3 is TGTGCCAGCAGTTACTCGATCGGAGAGACCCAGTACTTC. It translates to CASSYSIGETQYF.

This clonotype was found many times. The CDR3 DNA reads TGTGCCAGCAGCACATGGTGGGAGGGCGATAGCAATCAGCCCCAGCATTTT. Translating gives CASSTWWEGDSNQPQHF. The V call is TRBV7-8, the J call TRBJ1-5; D gene uncertain. Trimming left V 5 bases short and J 0 bases short, with 17 bases between. CDR1 is SGHVS and CDR2 is FQNEAQ in the germline V gene. This CDR3 comprises 17 residues. Complete variable domain (other parts from reference TRBV7-8 and TRBJ1-5): GAGVSQSPRYKVAKRGQDVALRCDPISGHVSLFWYQQALGQGPEFLTYFQNEAQLDKSGLPSDRFFAERPEGSVSTLKIQRTQQEDSAVYLCASSTWWEGDSNQPQHFGDGTRLSIL.

The table lists this clonotype with many counts. This chain links TRBV18 with TRBJ2-5; D not certain. CDR3 length equals 13 residues. V lost 2 bases and J 2 bases, leaving 6 bases between the germline ends. CDR1 KGHSH and CDR2 LQKENI come from the germline V gene. CDR3 coding DNA: TGTGCCAGCTCACCAAAGCTTCAAGAGACCCAGTACTTC. This codes for CASSPKLQETQYF.

This clonotype was detected only once. The chain is built from TRBV7-8 and TRBJ1-1; TRBD1 agrees at 8 bases. The V and J ends lost 6 bases and 5 bases, in that order; junction bases with no gene match: 5. Germline V CDR1 and CDR2: SGHVS, FQNEAQ. The CDR3 runs 13 residues. CDR3 sequence: CASRNDRGTEAFF. CDR3 DNA sequence: TGTGCCAGCAGGAATGACAGGGGTACTGAAGCTTTCTTT.

This clonotype has only one observation. One end of the junction does not line up with germline, which may come from a read error. V gene TRBV7-7 combines with J gene TRBJ1-3; tentative D call: TRBD1 (5 bases). The CDR3 extends over 16 amino acids. The germline V gene has CDR1 SSHAT and CDR2 FNYEAQ (reference sequence). Written as DNA, the CDR3 is TGTGCTAGCAGCTTAGGGACCGAGAGCTCTGGAAACACCATATATTTT. It encodes CASSLGTESSGNTIYF.

There are many counts of this clonotype. The J gene is TRBJ2-7, the V gene TRBV20-1, with a possible D match to TRBD1 (5 bases). V shed 0 bases and J shed 3 bases, with 12 bases lying between them. CDR1 and CDR2 from the germline V gene are DFQATT and SNEGSKA (reference sequence). The CDR3 is 14 amino acids. CDR3 bases: TGCAGTGCTAGAGAGTACAGGAAACTCTACGAGCAGTACTTC. The encoded protein is CSAREYRKLYEQYF.

The V call is TRBV7-2, the J call TRBJ2-7, with 10 bases lining up with TRBD2. V lost 7 bases, J lost 3 bases, and 9 bases stayed unmatched. The CDR3 is made up of 15 amino acids. The germline V gene has CDR1 SGHTA and CDR2 FQGNSA. CDR3: CASTETGTSVYEQYF. The CDR3 nucleotides read TGTGCCAGCACGGAAACCGGGACTAGCGTCTACGAGCAGTACTTC.

This clonotype has just a few counts. The chain combines TRBV9 with TRBJ1-2, with 10 bases identical to TRBD1. V lost 3 bases, J lost 2 bases, and 4 bases stayed unmatched. The CDR3 spans 15 residues. Germline CDR1 and CDR2: SGDLS and YYNGEE. CDR3 in amino acids: CASSAPGQGNYGYTF. Here the CDR3 DNA reads TGTGCCAGCAGCGCGCCGGGACAGGGGAACTATGGCTACACCTTC.

There are many counts of this clonotype. The chain employs TRBV12-3 or TRBV12-4 and TRBJ2-1, with no clear D. The CDR3 is 14 amino acids. V was shortened by 3 bases and J by 7 bases, with 13 bases between the two germline ends. The CDR3 bases are TGTGCCAGCAGTTTTATCACCCGGTGGAATGAGCAGTTCTTC. It codes for CASSFITRWNEQFF.

This clonotype was recorded many times. CDR3 region: CSARDSTSGRREQYF. The CDR3 nucleotides read TGCAGTGCTAGAGATTCGACTAGCGGTCGTAGGGAGCAGTACTTC. The chain has TRBV20-1 and TRBJ2-7; 9 nucleotides align to TRBD2. Germline V gives CDR1 DFQATT, CDR2 SNEGSKA (reference sequence). Trimming at V came to 0 bases and at J to 7 bases, leaving 10 bases not matched to a gene. This CDR3 has 15 residues.

The chain recombines TRBV12-3 or TRBV12-4 with TRBJ1-1; TRBD1 aligns across 9 bases. With 2 bases clipped from V and 5 bases from J, the junction kept 6 bases outside the gene matches. CDR3 length equals 15 residues. CDR3 amino acids: CASSLFAGTGTEAFF. The CDR3 DNA sequence: TGTGCCAGCAGTTTATTCGCGGGGACAGGGACTGAAGCTTTCTTT.

In this sample, this clonotype turned up a few times. The chain employs TRBV6-1 and TRBJ1-1; no clear D gene. Looked up from germline, CDR1 is MNHNS and CDR2 is SASEGT. The CDR3 extends over 12 amino acids. Trimming took 5 bases from V and 1 from J, leaving 5 bases between them. The CDR3 sequence is CASSTGNTEAFF. The CDR3 DNA reads TGTGCCAGCAGTACCGGGAACACTGAAGCTTTCTTT.

V usage is TRBV15 and J usage is TRBJ2-7; 11 nucleotides match TRBD2. The CDR3 consists of 17 residues. V lost 1 base, J lost 6 bases, and 11 bases stayed unmatched. CDR1 and CDR2 (germline): LNHNV, YYDKDF (reference sequence). In nucleotides, the CDR3 is TGTGCCACCAGCAGAGTGCCACTAGCGGGAGAGTTTCGCGAGCAGTACTTC. Translated: CATSRVPLAGEFREQYF.

This clonotype has more than one count but fewer than ten. V gene TRBV20-1 combines with J gene TRBJ1-1; D gene unclear. The germline V gene encodes CDR1 DFQATT and CDR2 SNEGSKA (reference sequence). The CDR3 spans 12 residues. The V end lost 6 bases, the J end lost 4 bases, and 12 bases lay between the germline ends. The CDR3 here is CSATDYGTEAFF. CDR3 in DNA: TGCAGTGCCACGGACTACGGCACTGAAGCTTTCTTT.

This clonotype showed up many times. The chain's CDR3 is CASSSRTLSLNTEAFF. DNA of the CDR3: TGTGCCAGCAGTTCCAGAACACTTAGCTTGAACACTGAAGCTTTCTTT. This chain joins TRBV6-1 and TRBJ1-1; D is unresolved. This CDR3 comprises 16 residues. The ends were cut back, 5 bases at V and 0 bases at J, with 16 bases in the middle. Germline V lookup: CDR1 MNHNS, CDR2 SASEGT.

A note on this clonotype: The DNA is left out, because the CDR3 cannot be placed on it with certainty; the CDR3 is given as TCRdb lists it. The rearrangement joins TRBV6-5 to TRBJ2-3; the table's D gene call, TRBD1, was not cross checked with the DNA. From its first to its last residue, the CDR3 has 24 amino acids. The germline V gene encodes CDR1 MNHEY and CDR2 SVGAGI. The CDR3 reads CASSSTTDIQYFGAGTGGSDTQYF.

This clonotype was seen many times. This CDR3 is CAIRMGAGGPSEQYF. CDR3 in DNA: TGTGCCATCAGGATGGGGGCCGGAGGGCCGTCAGAGCAGTACTTC. The J gene is TRBJ2-7, the V gene TRBV10-3; D might be TRBD1 or TRBD2, each matching 6 bases. Germline-derived CDR1 and CDR2 are ENHRY and SYGVKD. This CDR3 has 15 residues. The germline V and J ends were trimmed by 6 bases and 7 bases, with 22 bases remaining between them.